These T cell receptor beta chains were read from a single sample in a study of T cell responses to AZD1222 COVID-19 vaccine. TCRdb's table, derived via immunoSEQ multiplex PCR, lists solely in-frame clones and lacks some. The profile shows 110,000 or so clones, 89% of them singletons. The specimen comprised peripheral blood, sampled on day 0 of MenACWY control vaccination. These receptors originate from an adult in good health. Each CDR3 is given with its conserved first and last residue. The D gene is left open where the match is weak. Clone size is given for some rows only: seen once, a few or many times, or a class if the clone is expanded.

j_gene	v_gene	abundance	d_gene	CDR3nt	CDR3aa
TRBJ1-3	TRBV19	NA	NA	TGTGCCAGTAGTATAGGTCCTCGACCAACAGATGGAAACACCATATATTTT	CASSIGPRPTDGNTIYF
TRBJ2-1	TRBV9	NA	TRBD2	TGTGCCAGCACCCCCTTGTCGGGAGGCTACAATGAGCAGTTCTTC	CASTPLSGGYNEQFF
TRBJ1-3	TRBV6-1	NA	NA	TGTGCCAGCAGTGGCGGACAGATCTCTTACTCTGGAAACACCATATATTTT	CASSGGQISYSGNTIYF
TRBJ1-3	TRBV6-1	NA	NA	TGTGCCAGCAGTGAAGGCTCTGGAAACACCATATATTTT	CASSEGSGNTIYF
TRBJ2-3	TRBV11-2	NA	NA	TGTGCCAGCAGCTTAGTCGGGATGAGCACAGATACGCAGTATTTT	CASSLVGMSTDTQYF
TRBJ2-5	TRBV28	NA	TRBD2	TGTGCCAGCACCTCGGGAGGCCTCTCCGAGACCCAGTACTTC	CASTSGGLSETQYF
TRBJ1-3	TRBV15	NA	TRBD1	TGTGCCACCAGCACTGACAGGGGGGGAAACACCATATATTTT	CATSTDRGGNTIYF
TRBJ1-2	TRBV5-8	NA	NA	TGTGCCAGCAGCTTAAACGGTGGCTACACCTTC	CASSLNGGYTF
TRBJ1-2	TRBV24-1	NA	NA	TGTGCCACCAGTGAGGGTAGCTATGGCTACACCTTC	CATSEGSYGYTF
TRBJ2-5	TRBV19	NA	NA	TGTGCCAGTAGTGCCGGGGGCTTGATGGAGACCCAGTACTTC	CASSAGGLMETQYF
TRBJ2-1	TRBV10-1	once	TRBD1	TGCGCCAGCCAGTTGGGACAGGGGCCCCTCAATGAGCAGTTCTTC	CASQLGQGPLNEQFF
TRBJ2-1	TRBV7-2	NA	NA	TGTGCCAGCAGCTTATATGGGGGATACAATGAGCAGTTCTTC	CASSLYGGYNEQFF
TRBJ1-5	TRBV10-3	NA	TRBD1	TGTGCCATCAGTGAGTCAAGGACAGGGACTCAGCCCCAGCATTTT	CAISESRTGTQPQHF
TRBJ1-2	TRBV5-1	once	NA	TGCGCCAGCAGCTTGGGACCGATAAATTCTGGCTACACCTTC	CASSLGPINSGYTF
TRBJ1-4	TRBV6-1	NA	NA	TGTGCCAGCAGTGAAATGGGGCTGGCTAATGAAAAACTGTTTTTT	CASSEMGLANEKLFF
TRBJ2-7	TRBV12-3/TRBV12-4	NA	NA	TGTGCCAGCAGTTTAGGCAGGGGAGGAGAGCAGTACTTC	CASSLGRGGEQYF
TRBJ2-1	TRBV18	NA	TRBD2	TGTGCCAGCTCACCACCGTTCGGTAGCGGGGGGGCCAGGCGGAATGAGCAGTTCTTC	CASSPPFGSGGARRNEQFF
TRBJ1-6	TRBV5-8	NA	TRBD1	TGTGCCAGCAGCCAGGGACAGGGCCGGACACCCCTCCACTTT	CASSQGQGRTPLHF
TRBJ1-5	TRBV4-3	NA	NA	TGCGCCAGCAGCCAAGATCAGGCTCAGCCCCAGCATTTT	CASSQDQAQPQHF
TRBJ2-5	TRBV5-1	NA	TRBD2	TGCGCCAGCAGCTGGGGACTAGCGGGGGGGATGCAAGAGACCCAGTACTTC	CASSWGLAGGMQETQYF
TRBJ2-1	TRBV5-1	NA	TRBD2	TGCGCCAGCAGCTTACGTCTAGCGGGGGGGCAGCATGAGCAGTTCTTC	CASSLRLAGGQHEQFF
TRBJ1-2	TRBV6-1	NA	NA	TGTGCCAGCAGTGAAGCAGGGGGTGGCTACACCTTC	CASSEAGGGYTF
TRBJ2-4	TRBV9	NA	NA	TGTGCCAGCAGCGTAGGGGCAGGAAACATTCAGTACTTC	CASSVGAGNIQYF
TRBJ1-1	TRBV6-5	NA	NA	TGTGCCAGCAGTTACTCGGCAGGGGAGGCTTTCTTT	CASSYSAGEAFF
TRBJ2-2	TRBV11-2	NA	TRBD2	TGTGCCAGCAGCTTAGGGACTAGCACCGGGGAGCTGTTTTTT	CASSLGTSTGELFF
TRBJ2-5	TRBV19	NA	NA	TGTGCCAGTAGTATCTCCAGGGATGAGACCCAGTACTTC	CASSISRDETQYF
TRBJ1-6	TRBV6-5	once	TRBD1	TGTGCCAGCAGTCCCGGGACAGGGGGGAATTCACCCCTCCACTTT	CASSPGTGGNSPLHF
TRBJ2-2	TRBV2	NA	NA	TGTGCCAGCAGCCCTAGCTCCGGGGAGCTGTTTTTT	CASSPSSGELFF
TRBJ1-3	TRBV3-1/TRBV3-2	NA	NA	TGTGCCAGCAGCCAAGTGAGGTCAGATGGAAACACCATATATTTT	CASSQVRSDGNTIYF
TRBJ2-1	TRBV11-2	NA	NA	TGTGCCAGCAGCTCAACCGGGGGAAGCTACAATGAGCAGTTCTTC	CASSSTGGSYNEQFF
TRBJ1-4	TRBV2	NA	NA	TGTGCCAGCGTAACAGAGGGTCGGGAAAAACTGTTTTTT	CASVTEGREKLFF
TRBJ1-5	TRBV12-3/TRBV12-4	NA	NA	TGTGCCAGCAGTTCGGCAGGGCCCCAGCATTTT	CASSSAGPQHF
TRBJ2-5	TRBV5-4	NA	NA	TGTGCCTCCGGCAGAGATATACAAGAGACCCAGTACTTC	CASGRDIQETQYF
TRBJ1-1	TRBV9	NA	NA	TGTGCCAGCAGCGCACAGGGCGCGAACACTGAAGCTTTCTTT	CASSAQGANTEAFF
TRBJ1-2	TRBV6-5	NA	NA	TGTGCCAGCAGCAACCGAATGCGCTACAGCTATGGCTACACCTTC	CASSNRMRYSYGYTF
TRBJ1-5	TRBV19	once	NA	TGTGCCAGTAGTATAGGGGCCTATAGCAATCAGCCCCAGCATTTT	CASSIGAYSNQPQHF
TRBJ2-2	TRBV6-4	NA	TRBD1	TGTGCCAGCAGAGGGACAGGGAGGACCGGGGAGCTGTTTTTT	CASRGTGRTGELFF
TRBJ1-1	TRBV19	NA	TRBD1	TGTGCCAGTAGTCCCTACCGGGACAGTGAAGCTTTCTTT	CASSPYRDSEAFF
TRBJ1-1	TRBV12-3/TRBV12-4	once	NA	TGTGCCAGCAGCCTTGCTTCGGAAGGATTC	CASSLASEGF
TRBJ2-3	TRBV9	few	NA	TGTGCCAGCAGCCCAACTAGCCGTAGCACAGATACGCAGTATTTT	CASSPTSRSTDTQYF
TRBJ2-7	TRBV6-2/TRBV6-3	NA	TRBD1	TGTGCCAGCAGTTCCAGACCACCGGGACAGGGCTACGAGCAGTACTTC	CASSSRPPGQGYEQYF
TRBJ2-7	TRBV11-2	NA	NA	TGTGCCAGCAGCTTAGACTGGGTCGGGGGGCACGAGCAGTACTTC	CASSLDWVGGHEQYF
TRBJ2-2	TRBV6-5	NA	NA	TGTGCCAGCAAGAGAGGGTCTAGCGGGGAGCTGTTTTTT	CASKRGSSGELFF
TRBJ2-5	TRBV4-1	once	TRBD2	TGCGCCAGCAGCCAAGTGGTCCGGGGGGGAGAGACCCAGTACTTC	CASSQVVRGGETQYF
TRBJ2-2	TRBV11-2	few	TRBD2	TGTGCCAGCAGCTTAGAACTAGCGGGCACCGGGGAGCTGTTTTTT	CASSLELAGTGELFF
TRBJ2-2	TRBV11-3	NA	TRBD1	TGTGCCAGCAGCTCCTCGACAGGGGTCTTGGCCGGGGAGCTGTTTTTT	CASSSSTGVLAGELFF
TRBJ1-2	TRBV19	NA	NA	TGTGCCAGTAGTATGGACAGACGCTATGGCTACACCTTC	CASSMDRRYGYTF
TRBJ2-3	TRBV3-1/TRBV3-2	NA	TRBD2	TGTGCCAGCAGCCAAGCCGGGACTAGTCAAGATACGCAGTATTTT	CASSQAGTSQDTQYF
TRBJ1-1	TRBV7-3	NA	NA	TGTGCCAGCAGCTTAACGGCGCTCGGGGGAACTGAAGCTTTCTTT	CASSLTALGGTEAFF
TRBJ2-1	TRBV24-1	NA	NA	TGTGCCACCAGTTTAGATGATTTAGGCCCATACAATGAGCAGTTCTTC	CATSLDDLGPYNEQFF
TRBJ2-3	TRBV6-5	NA	TRBD1	TGTGCCAGCAGTTACTCCGGGACAGATAAGGCAGATACGCAGTATTTT	CASSYSGTDKADTQYF
TRBJ2-5	TRBV29-1	NA	NA	TGCAGCGTTGAAAAGCTGGATAGGGCGTTGGAGACCCAGTACTTC	CSVEKLDRALETQYF
TRBJ1-1	TRBV5-1	once	TRBD1	TGCGCCAGCAGCAGCGGACAGGGTCCTGAAGCTTTCTTT	CASSSGQGPEAFF
TRBJ1-2	TRBV7-3	NA	TRBD1	TGTGCCAGCAGCCCGGACAGGGCCTATGGCTACACCTTC	CASSPDRAYGYTF
TRBJ2-3	TRBV3-1/TRBV3-2	NA	NA	TGTGCCAGCAGCCCTCTCTCAGACGCCTTTACGCAGTGTTTT	CASSPLSDAFTQCF
TRBJ2-1	TRBV9	NA	NA	TGTGCCAGCAGCGTAGACCTATACAATGAGCAGTTCTTC	CASSVDLYNEQFF
TRBJ2-4	TRBV13	NA	TRBD2	TGTGCCAGCAGCCCCCTTGGACTAGCGGGGGGCCATGCAGTAAAAAACATTCAGTACTTC	CASSPLGLAGGHAVKNIQYF
TRBJ1-6	TRBV7-2	NA	TRBD1	TGTGCCAGCAGTCGACAGGGAACAATATCACCCCTCCACTTT	CASSRQGTISPLHF